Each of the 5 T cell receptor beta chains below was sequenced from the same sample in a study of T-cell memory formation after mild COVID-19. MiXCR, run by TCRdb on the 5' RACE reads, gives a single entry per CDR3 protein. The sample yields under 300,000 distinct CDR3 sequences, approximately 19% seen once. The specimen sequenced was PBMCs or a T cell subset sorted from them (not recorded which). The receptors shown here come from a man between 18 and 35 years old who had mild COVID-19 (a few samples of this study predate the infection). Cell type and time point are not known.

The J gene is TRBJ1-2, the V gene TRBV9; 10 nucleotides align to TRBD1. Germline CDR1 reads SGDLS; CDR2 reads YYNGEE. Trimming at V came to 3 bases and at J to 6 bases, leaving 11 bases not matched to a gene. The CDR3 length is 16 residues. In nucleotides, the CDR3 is TGTGCCAGCAGCGCATCACACCGGGACAGGGGTGATGGCTACACCTTC. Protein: CASSASHRDRGDGYTF.

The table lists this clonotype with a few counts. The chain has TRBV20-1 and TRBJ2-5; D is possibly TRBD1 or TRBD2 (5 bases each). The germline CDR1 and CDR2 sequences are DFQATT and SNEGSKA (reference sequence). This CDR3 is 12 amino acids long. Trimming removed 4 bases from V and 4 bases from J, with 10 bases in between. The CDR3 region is CSATEGLETQYF. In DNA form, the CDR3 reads TGCAGTGCTACAGAGGGGCTAGAGACCCAGTACTTC.

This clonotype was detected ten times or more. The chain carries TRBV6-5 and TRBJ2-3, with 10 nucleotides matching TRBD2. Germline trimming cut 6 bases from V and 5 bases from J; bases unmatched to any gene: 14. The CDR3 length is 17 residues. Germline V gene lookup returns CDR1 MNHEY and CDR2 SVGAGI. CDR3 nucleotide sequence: TGTGCCAGCAGCTCGCTAGCAGCGGGGGGGCCGAAAGATACGCAGTATTTT. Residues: CASSSLAAGGPKDTQYF.

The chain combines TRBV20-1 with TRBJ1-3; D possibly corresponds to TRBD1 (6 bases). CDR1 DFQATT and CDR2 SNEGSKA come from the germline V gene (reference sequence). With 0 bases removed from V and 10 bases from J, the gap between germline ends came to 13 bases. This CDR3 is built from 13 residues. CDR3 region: CSARDPWGLTIYF. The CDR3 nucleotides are TGCAGTGCTAGAGATCCGTGGGGGCTAACCATATATTTT.

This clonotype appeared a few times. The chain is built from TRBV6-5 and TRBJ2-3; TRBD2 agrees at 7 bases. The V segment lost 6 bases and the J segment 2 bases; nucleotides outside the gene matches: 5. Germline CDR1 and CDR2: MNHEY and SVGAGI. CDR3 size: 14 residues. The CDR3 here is CASSLLAVTDTQYF. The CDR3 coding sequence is TGTGCCAGCAGCCTCCTAGCGGTCACAGATACGCAGTATTTT.